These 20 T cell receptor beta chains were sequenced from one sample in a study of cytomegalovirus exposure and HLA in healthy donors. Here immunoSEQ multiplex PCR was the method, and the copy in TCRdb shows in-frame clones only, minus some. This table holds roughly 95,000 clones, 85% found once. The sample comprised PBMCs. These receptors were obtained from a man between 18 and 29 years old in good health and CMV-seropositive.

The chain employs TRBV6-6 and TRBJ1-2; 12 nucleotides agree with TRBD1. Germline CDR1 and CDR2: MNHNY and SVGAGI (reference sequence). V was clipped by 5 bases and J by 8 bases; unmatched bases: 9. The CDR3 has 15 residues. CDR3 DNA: TGTGCCAGCAGTACTTACCGGGACAGGGGGCGAGGCTACACCTTC. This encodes CASSTYRDRGRGYTF.

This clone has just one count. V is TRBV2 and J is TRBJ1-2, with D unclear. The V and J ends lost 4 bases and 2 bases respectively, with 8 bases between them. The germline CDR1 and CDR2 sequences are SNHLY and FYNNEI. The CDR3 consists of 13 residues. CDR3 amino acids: CASSVARNYGYTF. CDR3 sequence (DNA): TGTGCCAGCAGTGTCGCCAGGAACTATGGCTACACCTTC.

CDR3 bases: TGTGCCAGCAGTAACTATCTAGGGGCCCAGTTCTTC. This translates into CASSNYLGAQFF. This sequence joins TRBV27 and TRBJ2-1; D may be TRBD1 (5 bases). Germline CDR1 and CDR2: MNHEY and SMNVEV (reference sequence). The V end was cut by 5 bases, the J end by 13 bases, with 15 bases between. The CDR3 extends over 12 amino acids.

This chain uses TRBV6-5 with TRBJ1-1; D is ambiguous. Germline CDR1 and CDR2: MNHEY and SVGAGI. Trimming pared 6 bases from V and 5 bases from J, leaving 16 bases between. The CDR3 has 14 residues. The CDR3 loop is CASRLLRRETEAFF. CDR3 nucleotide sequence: TGTGCCAGCAGGTTACTAAGGCGGGAAACTGAAGCTTTCTTT.

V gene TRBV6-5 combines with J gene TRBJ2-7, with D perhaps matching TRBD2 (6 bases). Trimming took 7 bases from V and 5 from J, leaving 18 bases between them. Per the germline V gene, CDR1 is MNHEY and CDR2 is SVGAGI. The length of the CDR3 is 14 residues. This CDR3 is CASNKRLEVHEQYF. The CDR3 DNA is TGTGCCAGCAATAAGAGACTAGAGGTTCACGAGCAGTACTTC.

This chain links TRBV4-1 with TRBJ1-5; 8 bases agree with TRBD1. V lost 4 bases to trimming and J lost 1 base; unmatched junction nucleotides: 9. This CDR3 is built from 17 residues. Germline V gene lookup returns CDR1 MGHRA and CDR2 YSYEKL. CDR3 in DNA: TGCGCCAGCAGCCTAGAACAGGGGGTGAGGAGCAATCAGCCCCAGCATTTT. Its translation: CASSLEQGVRSNQPQHF.

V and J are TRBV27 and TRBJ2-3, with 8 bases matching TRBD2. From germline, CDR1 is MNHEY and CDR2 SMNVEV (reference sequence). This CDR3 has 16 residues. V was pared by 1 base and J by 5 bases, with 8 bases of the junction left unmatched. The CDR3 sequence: CASSLLPGGPGDTQYF. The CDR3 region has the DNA TGTGCCAGCAGTTTATTGCCGGGAGGGCCGGGAGATACGCAGTATTTT.

CDR3 sequence (DNA): TGTGCCAGCTCACCACGGGAACAGGGAGAGACCCAGTACTTC. It is translated as CASSPREQGETQYF. The chain couples TRBV18 to TRBJ2-5; the D gene is possibly TRBD1 (6 bases). From germline, CDR1 is KGHSH and CDR2 LQKENI. V shed 1 base and J shed 4 bases, with 10 bases lying between them. The CDR3 length is 14 residues.

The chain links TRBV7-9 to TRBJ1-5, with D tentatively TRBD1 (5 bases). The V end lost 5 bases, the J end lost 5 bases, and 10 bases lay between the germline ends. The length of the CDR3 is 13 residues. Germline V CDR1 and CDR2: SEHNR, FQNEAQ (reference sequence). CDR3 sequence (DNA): TGTGCCAGCAGCACATTGACAGATCAGCCCCAGCATTTT. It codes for CASSTLTDQPQHF. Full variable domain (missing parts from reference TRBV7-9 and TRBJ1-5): DTGVSQNPRHKITKRGQNVTFRCDPISEHNRLYWYRQTLGQGPEFLTYFQNEAQLEKSRLLSDRFSAERPKGSFSTLEIQRTEQGDSAMYLCASSTLTDQPQHFGDGTRLSIL.

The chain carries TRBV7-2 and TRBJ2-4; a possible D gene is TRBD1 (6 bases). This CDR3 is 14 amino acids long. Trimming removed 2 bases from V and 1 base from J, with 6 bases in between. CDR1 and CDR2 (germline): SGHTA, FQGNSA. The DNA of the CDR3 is TGTGCCAGCAGCTTACAGGGGGCCAAAAACATTCAGTACTTC. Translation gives CASSLQGAKNIQYF.

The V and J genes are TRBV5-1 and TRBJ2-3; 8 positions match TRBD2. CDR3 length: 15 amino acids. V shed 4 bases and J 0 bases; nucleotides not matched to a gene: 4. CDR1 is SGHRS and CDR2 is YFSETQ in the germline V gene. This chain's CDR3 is CASSRSSGSTDTQYF. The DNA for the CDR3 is TGCGCCAGCAGCCGCTCTAGCGGGAGCACAGATACGCAGTATTTT.

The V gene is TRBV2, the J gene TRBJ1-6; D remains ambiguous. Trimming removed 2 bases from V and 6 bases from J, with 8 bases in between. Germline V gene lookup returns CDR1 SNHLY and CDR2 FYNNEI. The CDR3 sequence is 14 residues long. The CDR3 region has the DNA TGTGCCAGCAGTGAAAGCTCTCTTAATTCACCCCTCCACTTT. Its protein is CASSESSLNSPLHF.

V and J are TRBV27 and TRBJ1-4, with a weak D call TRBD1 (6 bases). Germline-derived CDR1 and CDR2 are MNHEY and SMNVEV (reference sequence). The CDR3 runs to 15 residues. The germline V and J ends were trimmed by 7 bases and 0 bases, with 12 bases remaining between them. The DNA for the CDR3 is TGTGCCAGCAAGGACAGAACCGCAACTAATGAAAAACTGTTTTTT. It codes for CASKDRTATNEKLFF.

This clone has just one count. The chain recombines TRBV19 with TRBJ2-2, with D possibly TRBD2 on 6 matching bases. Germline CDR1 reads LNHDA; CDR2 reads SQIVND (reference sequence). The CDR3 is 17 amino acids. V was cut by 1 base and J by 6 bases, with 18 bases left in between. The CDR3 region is CASSIARVFAGPGELFF. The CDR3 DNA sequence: TGTGCCAGTAGTATAGCCAGGGTATTTGCGGGACCCGGGGAGCTGTTTTTT.

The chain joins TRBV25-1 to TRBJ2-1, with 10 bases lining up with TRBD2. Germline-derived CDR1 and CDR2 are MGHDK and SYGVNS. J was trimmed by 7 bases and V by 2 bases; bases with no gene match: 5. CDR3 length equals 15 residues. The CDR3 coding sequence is TGTGCCAGCAGTGAAATAGGACTAGCGGCAAATGAGCAGTTCTTC. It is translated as CASSEIGLAANEQFF.

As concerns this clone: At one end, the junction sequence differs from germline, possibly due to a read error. The CDR3 is CASSPRTSGSEILIF. In DNA, the CDR3 is TGTGCCAGCAGCCCTCGGACTAGCGGGAGTGAGATATTGATCTTC. This sequence joins TRBV9 and TRBJ2-1, with TRBD2 matching 13 bases. The CDR3 totals 15 residues. The germline gives CDR1 SGDLS, CDR2 YYNGEE. Full variable domain (outside the CDR3, taken from reference TRBV9 and TRBJ2-1): DSGVTQTPKHLITATGQRVTLRCSPRSGDLSVYWYQQSLDQGLQFLIQYYNGEERAKGNILERFSAQQFPDLHSELNLSSLELGDSALYFCASSPRTSGSEILIFGPGTRLTVL.

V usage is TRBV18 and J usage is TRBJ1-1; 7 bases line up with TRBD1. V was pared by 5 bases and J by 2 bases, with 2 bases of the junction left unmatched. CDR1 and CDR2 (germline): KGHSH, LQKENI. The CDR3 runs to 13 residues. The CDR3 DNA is TGTGCCAGCTCAGGGACAGCAAACACTGAAGCTTTCTTT. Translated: CASSGTANTEAFF.

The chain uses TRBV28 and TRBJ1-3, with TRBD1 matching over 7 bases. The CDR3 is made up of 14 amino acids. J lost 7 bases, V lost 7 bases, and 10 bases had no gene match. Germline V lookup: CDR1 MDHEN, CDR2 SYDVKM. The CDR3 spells CASNDRALGNTIYF. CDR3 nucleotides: TGTGCCAGCAACGACAGGGCTTTGGGGAACACCATATATTTT.

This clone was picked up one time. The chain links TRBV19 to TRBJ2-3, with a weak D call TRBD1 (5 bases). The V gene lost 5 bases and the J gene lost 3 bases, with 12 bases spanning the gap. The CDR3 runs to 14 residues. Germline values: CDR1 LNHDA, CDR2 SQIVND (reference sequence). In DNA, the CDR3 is TGTGCCAGTAGTTCGGGCGCAGGGACAGATACGCAGTATTTT. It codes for CASSSGAGTDTQYF.

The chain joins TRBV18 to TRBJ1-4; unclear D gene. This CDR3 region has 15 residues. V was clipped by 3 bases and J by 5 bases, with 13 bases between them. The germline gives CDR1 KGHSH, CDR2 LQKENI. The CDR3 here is CASSPSGSENEKLFF. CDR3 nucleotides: TGTGCCAGCTCACCCTCGGGGTCCGAAAATGAAAAACTGTTTTTT.